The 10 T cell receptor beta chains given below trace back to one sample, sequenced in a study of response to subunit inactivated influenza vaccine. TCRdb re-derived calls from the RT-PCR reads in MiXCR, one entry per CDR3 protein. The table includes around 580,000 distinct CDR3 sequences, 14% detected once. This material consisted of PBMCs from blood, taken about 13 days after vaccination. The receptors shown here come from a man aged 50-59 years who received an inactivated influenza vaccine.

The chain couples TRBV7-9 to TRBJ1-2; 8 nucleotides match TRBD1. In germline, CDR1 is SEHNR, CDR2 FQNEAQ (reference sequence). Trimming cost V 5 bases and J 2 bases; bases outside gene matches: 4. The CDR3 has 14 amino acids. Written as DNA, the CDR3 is TGTGCCAGCAGCAGGCGACAGGGGAACTATGGCTACACCTTC. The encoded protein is CASSRRQGNYGYTF. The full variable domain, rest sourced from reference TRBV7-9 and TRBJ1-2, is DTGVSQNPRHKITKRGQNVTFRCDPISEHNRLYWYRQTLGQGPEFLTYFQNEAQLEKSRLLSDRFSAERPKGSFSTLEIQRTEQGDSAMYLCASSRRQGNYGYTFGSGTRLTVV.

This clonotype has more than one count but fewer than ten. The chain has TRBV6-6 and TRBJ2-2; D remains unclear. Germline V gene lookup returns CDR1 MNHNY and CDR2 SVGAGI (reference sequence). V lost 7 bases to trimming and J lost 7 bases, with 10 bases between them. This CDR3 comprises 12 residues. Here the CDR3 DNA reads TGTGCCAGCATGAAGGAAGTCGGGGAGCTGTTTTTT. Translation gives CASMKEVGELFF.

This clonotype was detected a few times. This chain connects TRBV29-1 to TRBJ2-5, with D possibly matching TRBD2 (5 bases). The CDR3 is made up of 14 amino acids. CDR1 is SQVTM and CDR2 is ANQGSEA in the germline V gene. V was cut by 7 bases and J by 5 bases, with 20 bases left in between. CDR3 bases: TGCAGCGCAAGCCCCCCGGGAACGGTGGAGACCCAGTACTTC. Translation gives CSASPPGTVETQYF.

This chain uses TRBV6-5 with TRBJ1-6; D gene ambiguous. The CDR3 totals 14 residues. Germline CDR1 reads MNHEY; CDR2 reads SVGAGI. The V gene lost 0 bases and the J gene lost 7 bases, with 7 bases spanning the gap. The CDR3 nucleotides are TGTGCCAGCAGTTACTCGAGAGGCAATTCACCCCTCCACTTT. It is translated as CASSYSRGNSPLHF.

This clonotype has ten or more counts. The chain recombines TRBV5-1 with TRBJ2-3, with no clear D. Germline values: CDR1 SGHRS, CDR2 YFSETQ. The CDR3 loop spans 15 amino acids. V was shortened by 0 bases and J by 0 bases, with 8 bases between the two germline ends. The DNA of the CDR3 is TGCGCCAGCAGCTTGGCCCGTGCTAGCACAGATACGCAGTATTTT. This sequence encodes CASSLARASTDTQYF. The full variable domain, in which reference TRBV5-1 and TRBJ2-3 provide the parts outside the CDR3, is KAGVTQTPRYLIKTRGQQVTLSCSPISGHRSVSWYQQTPGQGLQFLFEYFSETQRNKGNFPGRFSGRQFSNSRSEMNVSTLELGDSALYLCASSLARASTDTQYFGPGTRLTVL.

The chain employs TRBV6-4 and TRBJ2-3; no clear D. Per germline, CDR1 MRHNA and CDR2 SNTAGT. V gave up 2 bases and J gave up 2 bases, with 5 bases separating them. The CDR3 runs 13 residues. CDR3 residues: CASSDKNTDTQYF. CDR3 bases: TGTGCCAGCAGTGACAAGAACACAGATACGCAGTATTTT.

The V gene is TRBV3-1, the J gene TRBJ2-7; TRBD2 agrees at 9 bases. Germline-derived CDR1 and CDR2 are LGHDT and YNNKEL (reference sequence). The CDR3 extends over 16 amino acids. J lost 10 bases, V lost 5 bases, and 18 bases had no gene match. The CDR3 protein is CASSSRGDGTSKPQYF. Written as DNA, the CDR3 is TGTGCCAGCAGCTCAAGGGGGGATGGGACTAGCAAACCTCAGTACTTC.

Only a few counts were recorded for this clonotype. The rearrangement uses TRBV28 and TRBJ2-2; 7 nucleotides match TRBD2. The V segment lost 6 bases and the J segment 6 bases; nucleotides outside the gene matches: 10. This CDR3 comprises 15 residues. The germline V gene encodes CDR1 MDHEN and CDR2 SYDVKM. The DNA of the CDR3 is TGTGCCAGCAGCCGCCTCGGGGAGGGCCCCGGGGAGCTGTTTTTT. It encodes CASSRLGEGPGELFF.

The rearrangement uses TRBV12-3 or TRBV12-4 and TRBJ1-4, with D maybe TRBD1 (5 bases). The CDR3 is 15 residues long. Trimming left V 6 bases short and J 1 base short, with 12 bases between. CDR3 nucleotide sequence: TGTGCCAGCAGGCGTTTCGGGGGAACTAATGAAAAACTGTTTTTT. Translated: CASRRFGGTNEKLFF.

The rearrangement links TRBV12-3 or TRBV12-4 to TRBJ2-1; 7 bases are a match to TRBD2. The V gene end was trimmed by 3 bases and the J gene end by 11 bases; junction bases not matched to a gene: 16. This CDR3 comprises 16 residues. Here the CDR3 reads CASSFGHAGVVVKQFF. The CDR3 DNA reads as TGTGCCAGCAGTTTTGGCCACGCGGGAGTGGTAGTTAAGCAGTTCTTC.